The clone carrying this TCR beta chain was found a few times. Its antigen remains unknown. Specified time point: persistent/refractory GD, antithyroid drugs over 5 years with positive TRAb. Scientists built the TCR library using RNA that was extracted from PBMCs. Graves' disease diagnosis followed American Thyroid Association guidelines. This specimen belongs to a study of regulatory T cells in long-lasting Graves disease. Findings and limits, study-wide: Persistent disease preferred TRBV28, TRBJ1-2 and TRBJ2-5; new disease, TRBV20-1 and TRBJ2-1. Shared public clonotypes totalled around 2,900 in persistent patients, compared with roughly 970 in new patients.

CDR3 regions were amplified by Arm-PCR using iRepertoire HTBI primers to build TCR beta libraries. TCRdb independently ran MiXCR on the multiplex PCR reads; one entry per CDR3 protein. Altogether about 430,000 distinct CDR3 sequences are present, 21% being singletons, with the ten largest covering roughly an eighth. This CDR3 contains 15 residues. The germline CDR1 and CDR2 sequences are MGHDK and SYGVNS. Trimming took 0 bases from V and 0 from J, leaving 8 bases between them. Material: peripheral blood mononuclear cells (PBMCs), obtained when the disease was refractory, from a patient treated with antithyroid drugs. The V gene is TRBV25-1, the J gene TRBJ1-1; no definite D call. The receptor comes from a female donor with Graves disease. CDR3 nucleotides: TGTGCCAGCAGTGAATATGCAGGTTTGAACACTGAAGCTTTCTTT. This gives the protein CASSEYAGLNTEAFF.